Given below is one T cell receptor (beta chain) in context. As for time point: 2014-2015 season, 7 days after vaccination. Before and after seasonal inactivated influenza vaccination, adults gave blood for sorting CD4 subsets for sequencing. The sample comes from a study of follicular helper T cells after annual influenza vaccination. TCRB was sequenced at Survey level resolution. The repertoire was sequenced with immunoSEQ multiplex PCR; TCRdb's copy has only in-frame clones and lacks some. The profile shows about 15,000 clones, 65% to 85% of them singletons. CDR3 length: 13 residues. CDR1 is SGHRS and CDR2 is YFSETQ in the germline V gene.

V usage is TRBV5-1 and J usage is TRBJ2-5; weak D call: TRBD1 (5 bases). The end of the DNA is better explained by TRBJ2-7, so the J call may be wrong. This clonotype originated in an adult who received the influenza vaccine. The sample consisted of CXCR5+ CD38- circulating T follicular helper cells from blood, taken 7 days after influenza vaccination. Documented subset: circulating Tfh, non-naive CD4+CXCR5+PD-1+ (ICOS+CD38+ or ICOS-CD38-). The CDR3 spells CASSLTGPYEQYF. CDR3 nucleotides: TGCGCCAGCAGCTTGACAGGCCCCTACGAGCAGTACTTC.